The next 30 T cell receptor beta chains were all read from a single sample in a study of cytomegalovirus exposure and HLA in healthy donors. Here immunoSEQ multiplex PCR was the method, and the copy in TCRdb shows in-frame clones only, minus some. Here the sample spans 82,000 or so clones, approximately 95% being singletons. Sequencing was carried out using PBMCs. These receptors all come from a woman under 30 in good health and CMV-seronegative.

V gene TRBV9 combines with J gene TRBJ2-5; a weak D match, TRBD2 (5 bases). The ends were cut back, 4 bases at V and 0 bases at J, with 10 bases in the middle. Germline CDR1 is SGDLS and CDR2 is YYNGEE. This CDR3 is built from 14 residues. The CDR3 DNA reads TGTGCCAGCAGCCCCCCGGGGAACCAAGAGACCCAGTACTTC. Amino acids: CASSPPGNQETQYF.

The J gene is TRBJ2-7, the V gene TRBV5-1, with D possibly matching TRBD2 (5 bases). Per the germline V gene, CDR1 is SGHRS and CDR2 is YFSETQ. V was cut by 2 bases and J by 3 bases, with 12 bases left in between. The CDR3 contains 14 residues. The CDR3 spells CASSLLDEFYEQYF. The CDR3 DNA reads TGCGCCAGCAGCTTACTAGACGAGTTCTACGAGCAGTACTTC.

Comments on this clone: The junction does not match germline at one end; this may be a read error. The identical CDR3 is also encoded by other nucleotide sequences in the sample. V is TRBV4-1 and J is TRBJ2-3, with 11 bases matching TRBD2. The CDR3 spans 17 residues. Germline V gene lookup returns CDR1 MGHRA and CDR2 YSYEKL. Here the CDR3 reads CASSQEWTSGSTDTQYF. The CDR3 DNA follows: TGCGCTAGCAGCCAAGAATGGACTAGCGGGAGCACAGATACGCAGTATTTT.

The rearrangement links TRBV4-3 to TRBJ1-2; D gene unclear. CDR1 and CDR2 from the germline V gene are LGHNA and YSLEER. Between the trimmed V and J ends, which lost 5 bases and 8 bases, there was a span of 9 bases. The CDR3 is 11 residues long. The chain's CDR3 is CASSSWRGYTF. As DNA, the CDR3 is TGCGCCAGCAGCTCCTGGCGGGGCTACACCTTC.

This chain uses TRBV5-4 with TRBJ1-1; a possible D gene is TRBD1 (6 bases). Per germline, CDR1 SGHNT and CDR2 YYREEE (reference sequence). CDR3 length: 14 amino acids. The V end lost 3 bases, the J end lost 3 bases, and 12 bases lay between the germline ends. The CDR3: CASSSVWGHTEAFF. The CDR3, as DNA: TGTGCCAGCAGCTCTGTTTGGGGGCACACTGAAGCTTTCTTT.

The chain links TRBV30 to TRBJ2-7, with 7 bases identical to TRBD1. Germline CDR1 is GTSNPN and CDR2 is SVGIG (reference sequence). This CDR3 region has 14 residues. Trimming cost V 4 bases and J 0 bases; bases outside gene matches: 6. The CDR3 DNA is TGTGCCTGGAACAGGGGCCTGAGCTCCTACGAGCAGTACTTC. Protein: CAWNRGLSSYEQYF.

This chain uses TRBV4-2 with TRBJ1-3; 7 bases fit TRBD1. This CDR3 contains 17 residues. CDR1 and CDR2 (germline): LGHNA, YNFKEQ. After removal of 0 bases from V and 2 bases from J, the junction contained 7 bases not matched to a gene. CDR3: CASSQELDRVTGNTIYF. The CDR3 region has the DNA TGTGCCAGCAGCCAAGAACTCGACAGGGTAACTGGAAACACCATATATTTT.

V is TRBV18 and J is TRBJ1-1; no clear D. The CDR3 spans 13 residues. The germline V gene has CDR1 KGHSH and CDR2 LQKENI. V was pared by 2 bases and J by 1 base, with 5 bases between. CDR3 loop: CASSPSWNTEAFF. CDR3 DNA sequence: TGTGCCAGCTCACCATCCTGGAACACTGAAGCTTTCTTT.

The V call is TRBV9, the J call TRBJ2-1; 12 positions agree with TRBD2. Trimming removed 4 bases from V and 9 bases from J; junction bases left unmatched: 14. Per the germline V gene, CDR1 is SGDLS and CDR2 is YYNGEE. The CDR3 is 17 amino acids. The CDR3 reads CASSYGTSGRTGLEQFF. The CDR3 nucleotides read TGTGCCAGCAGCTACGGGACTAGCGGGCGAACAGGGCTTGAGCAGTTCTTC. Full variable domain (outside the CDR3, taken from reference TRBV9 and TRBJ2-1): DSGVTQTPKHLITATGQRVTLRCSPRSGDLSVYWYQQSLDQGLQFLIQYYNGEERAKGNILERFSAQQFPDLHSELNLSSLELGDSALYFCASSYGTSGRTGLEQFFGPGTRLTVL.

This rearrangement joins TRBV5-1 to TRBJ2-7; 10 positions match TRBD1. The CDR3 is 14 residues long. The germline V gene has CDR1 SGHRS and CDR2 YFSETQ. With V trimmed by 4 bases and J by 2 bases, 3 bases remained unmatched. For the CDR3, the DNA is TGCGCCAGCAGCCTCGGGACAGGGGCCTACGAGCAGTACTTC. Translated: CASSLGTGAYEQYF.

This chain connects TRBV10-2 to TRBJ2-3, with a weak D call TRBD2 (5 bases). CDR3 size: 15 residues. CDR1 WSHSY and CDR2 SAAADI come from the germline V gene. Trimming left V 6 bases short and J 1 base short, with 14 bases between. DNA for the CDR3: TGCGCCAGCAGCCAGGCCACGAGGGGCACAGATACGCAGTATTTT. This gives the protein CASSQATRGTDTQYF.

The chain combines TRBV30 with TRBJ2-6, with TRBD2 as a possible D gene (7 bases). Between the trimmed V and J ends, which lost 2 bases and 3 bases, there was a span of 11 bases. From germline, CDR1 is GTSNPN and CDR2 SVGIG (reference sequence). The CDR3 consists of 15 residues. This CDR3 reads CAWSLGGLGANVLTF. CDR3 nucleotides: TGTGCCTGGAGTCTGGGGGGGCTTGGGGCCAACGTCCTGACTTTC.

V usage is TRBV5-6 and J usage is TRBJ2-5, with 9 positions matching TRBD2. V dropped 2 bases and J dropped 7; count of bases not matched to a gene: 6. The CDR3 runs to 14 residues. Germline V gene lookup returns CDR1 SGHDT and CDR2 YYEEEE. The CDR3 region has the DNA TGTGCCAGCAGCTTACAGGGACTAGCTCGGACCCAGTACTTC. Protein product: CASSLQGLARTQYF.

To note about this clone: At one of its ends the junction is not consistent with the germline gene, which may arise from a read error. The rearrangement uses TRBV2 and TRBJ2-5, with 13 bases fitting TRBD2. The CDR3 covers 12 residues. Germline V gives CDR1 SNHLY, CDR2 FYNNEI. The CDR3, as DNA: TGTGCCAGCAGTGGGACTAGCGGGAGAATCAACTTC. Its protein product is CASSGTSGRINF.

The chain couples TRBV11-3 to TRBJ2-3; 8 positions agree with TRBD2. The CDR3 is made up of 14 amino acids. J lost 5 bases, V lost 2 bases, and 3 bases had no gene match. In germline, CDR1 is SGHNT, CDR2 YENEEA. The CDR3 nucleotides are TGTGCCAGCAGCTTAACCGGGGGGGAAGATACGCAGTATTTT. Protein: CASSLTGGEDTQYF.

The sample holds one count of this clone. V is TRBV6-5 and J is TRBJ2-5; 11 bases fit TRBD1. The J call may be wrong; the DNA end is better matched by TRBJ2-7. CDR3 length: 15 residues. Germline CDR1 and CDR2: MNHEY and SVGAGI. CDR3 region: CASSYRDRGGYEQYF. CDR3 nucleotide sequence: TGTGCCAGCAGTTACCGGGACAGGGGGGGGTACGAGCAGTACTTC.

The J gene is TRBJ2-1, the V gene TRBV10-1; TRBD1 agrees at 8 bases. The CDR3 extends over 15 amino acids. Germline CDR1 WNHNN, CDR2 SYGVQD (reference sequence). The V gene end was trimmed by 0 bases and the J gene end by 9 bases; junction bases not matched to a gene: 7. The CDR3 reads CASSESVTGASEQFF. DNA for the CDR3: TGCGCCAGCAGTGAGTCGGTGACAGGGGCGAGTGAGCAGTTCTTC.

The V call is TRBV7-2, the J call TRBJ2-7; TRBD2 might be the D (5 bases). Germline values: CDR1 SGHTA, CDR2 FQGNSA. V lost 5 bases, J lost 4 bases, and 21 bases lay in between. The CDR3 totals 16 residues. CDR3 in amino acids: CASSPPPPGSYYEQYF. The CDR3 DNA reads as TGTGCCAGCAGCCCCCCCCCGCCGGGGTCCTATTACGAGCAGTACTTC.

The chain has TRBV5-1 and TRBJ2-2, with 8 bases fitting TRBD1. The germline V gene encodes CDR1 SGHRS and CDR2 YFSETQ. V shed 6 bases and J 4 bases; nucleotides not matched to a gene: 11. This CDR3 has 16 residues. The CDR3 bases are TGCGCCAGCAAAGGGGGGCAGGGGGCCGGCACCGGGGAGCTGTTTTTT. As protein: CASKGGQGAGTGELFF.

The chain links TRBV7-6 to TRBJ1-1; D ambiguous. V was trimmed by 1 base and J by 0 bases, leaving 3 bases between them. The CDR3 runs 13 residues. The V gene's germline CDR1 is SGHVS and CDR2 FNYEAQ. The CDR3 is CASSLDMNTEAFF. The CDR3 nucleotides read TGTGCCAGCAGCTTAGACATGAACACTGAAGCTTTCTTT.

V is TRBV2 and J is TRBJ2-7, with D perhaps TRBD1 (5 bases). Germline values: CDR1 SNHLY, CDR2 FYNNEI. The V end lost 5 bases, the J end lost 7 bases, and 12 bases lay between the germline ends. The CDR3 has 12 residues. The DNA for the CDR3 is TGTGCCAGCAGTCAGGGTCTGACTGAGCAGTACTTC. Translated: CASSQGLTEQYF. The whole variable domain, filled in from reference TRBV2 and TRBJ2-7, reads EPEVTQTPSHQVTQMGQEVILRCVPISNHLYFYWYRQILGQKVEFLVSFYNNEISEKSEIFDDQFSVERPDGSNFTLKIRSTKLEDSAMYFCASSQGLTEQYFGPGTRLTVT.

The chain has TRBV19 and TRBJ1-1; D perhaps matches TRBD1 (5 bases). The germline V gene encodes CDR1 LNHDA and CDR2 SQIVND (reference sequence). CDR3 length: 16 amino acids. The ends were cut back, 3 bases at V and 4 bases at J, with 18 bases in the middle. This CDR3 reads CASSMDQGRFATEAFF. The CDR3 DNA reads as TGTGCCAGTAGTATGGATCAGGGAAGGTTTGCCACTGAAGCTTTCTTT.

The genes are TRBV11-2 and TRBJ2-7, with 12 positions matching TRBD2. The CDR3 contains 17 residues. The ends lost 5 bases at V and 0 bases at J; junction bases unmatched: 8. Germline loops: CDR1 SGHAT, CDR2 FQNNGV. The CDR3 region has the DNA TGTGCCAGCAGCCAGGGACTAGCGGGCCCCCCCTCCTACGAGCAGTACTTC. Residues: CASSQGLAGPPSYEQYF.

This chain joins TRBV7-2 and TRBJ1-5, with 7 positions matching TRBD1. CDR1 SGHTA and CDR2 FQGNSA come from the germline V gene. J gave up 3 bases and V 3 bases, and 5 bases lay outside the gene matches. The CDR3 spans 15 residues. CDR3 in DNA: TGTGCCAGCAGCTTCCAAGGGGGCTCCAATCAGCCCCAGCATTTT. It is translated as CASSFQGGSNQPQHF. Together with reference TRBV7-2 and TRBJ1-5, the CDR3 gives the full variable domain: GAGVSQSPSNKVTEKGKDVELRCDPISGHTALYWYRQSLGQGLEFLIYFQGNSAPDKSGLPSDRFSAERTGGSVSTLTIQRTQQEDSAVYLCASSFQGGSNQPQHFGDGTRLSIL.

V gene TRBV5-6 combines with J gene TRBJ2-5; D might be TRBD1 (6 bases). V was cut by 4 bases and J by 5 bases, with 15 bases left in between. The CDR3 consists of 14 residues. In germline, CDR1 is SGHDT, CDR2 YYEEEE. In DNA, the CDR3 is TGTGCCAGCAGCACGACCCTCCAGGGGGAGACCCAGTACTTC. It encodes CASSTTLQGETQYF.

The chain carries TRBV4-3 and TRBJ2-5, with a weak D call TRBD2 (6 bases). Deletions cut 1 base from V and 7 bases from J, with 16 bases between. CDR3 length equals 15 residues. Germline V gene lookup returns CDR1 LGHNA and CDR2 YSLEER. The CDR3 nucleotides are TGCGCCAGCAGCCAAGGGGTGGCGGGATTGGGGACCCAGTACTTC. Amino acids: CASSQGVAGLGTQYF.

CDR3 sequence: CASSLAGTSGINEQFF. The CDR3, as DNA: TGCGCCAGCAGCTTGGCCGGGACTAGCGGGATAAATGAGCAGTTCTTC. The chain links TRBV5-1 to TRBJ2-1; 13 bases agree with TRBD2. J lost 7 bases, V lost 0 bases, and 4 bases had no gene match. This CDR3 spans 16 amino acids. Germline CDR1 reads SGHRS; CDR2 reads YFSETQ.

The chain employs TRBV6-4 and TRBJ2-2; D might be TRBD1 (6 bases). With 2 bases removed from V and 6 bases from J, the gap between germline ends came to 13 bases. From germline, CDR1 is MRHNA and CDR2 SNTAGT. The CDR3 spans 15 residues. CDR3 DNA: TGTGCCAGCAGTGACACCTCTGGACAGTCCGGGGAGCTGTTTTTT. Translating gives CASSDTSGQSGELFF.

The rearrangement joins TRBV4-3 to TRBJ2-4; D is perhaps TRBD2 (5 bases). The germline V gene encodes CDR1 LGHNA and CDR2 YSLEER. V dropped 4 bases and J dropped 0 bases, with 22 bases sitting between them. The CDR3 covers 19 residues. CDR3 in amino acids: CASSRGWAVHRSAKNIQYF. The CDR3 nucleotides are TGCGCCAGCAGCCGAGGGTGGGCAGTACACCGATCAGCCAAAAACATTCAGTACTTC.

This clone occurred a few times. The chain couples TRBV18 to TRBJ2-1; 7 bases are a match to TRBD2. After removal of 3 bases from V and 3 bases from J, the junction contained 8 bases not matched to a gene. Germline CDR1 reads KGHSH; CDR2 reads LQKENI. The CDR3 is made up of 16 amino acids. CDR3 in amino acids: CASSPENPGGYNEQFF. In nucleotides, the CDR3 is TGTGCCAGCTCACCCGAGAACCCGGGGGGCTACAATGAGCAGTTCTTC.